The 13 T cell receptor beta chains given below trace back to one sample, sequenced in a study of T cell responses to AZD1222 COVID-19 vaccine. This table comes from immunoSEQ multiplex PCR, and its TCRdb copy is limited to in-frame clones, with some not included. The data contain 130,000 to 150,000 clones, about nine tenths of them singletons. The input for sequencing was peripheral blood, taken 28 days after the second AZD1222 dose. Receptor source: an adult who received the AZD1222 COVID-19 vaccine.

The CDR3 spells CATTTALRSSYGYTF. CDR3 DNA sequence: TGTGCCACCACCACCGCTCTACGTTCTAGTTATGGCTACACCTTC. The chain is built from TRBV28 and TRBJ1-2; the D is unclear. CDR1 and CDR2 (germline): MDHEN, SYDVKM. V lost 10 bases and J lost 5, with 23 bases in between. The CDR3 runs to 15 residues.

V gene TRBV7-2 combines with J gene TRBJ2-2, with D perhaps assigned TRBD1 or TRBD2 (5 bases each). Per germline, CDR1 SGHTA and CDR2 FQGNSA. The CDR3 is made up of 16 amino acids. The V and J ends lost 5 bases and 6 bases respectively, with 19 bases between them. As DNA, the CDR3 is TGTGCCAGCAGCCCACTGCCGGGGCGGTGGGCCGGGGAGCTGTTTTTT. The encoded protein is CASSPLPGRWAGELFF.

This clone turned up a few times. This chain joins TRBV2 and TRBJ2-7, with D perhaps matching TRBD2 (6 bases). Per germline, CDR1 SNHLY and CDR2 FYNNEI. V lost 7 bases, J lost 5 bases, and 21 bases lay in between. The CDR3 contains 15 residues. Written as DNA, the CDR3 is TGTGCCAGCATCCCTTCTCGGGGAGGTTTGGACGAGCAGTACTTC. It is translated as CASIPSRGGLDEQYF. The full variable domain, its missing parts supplied by reference TRBV2 and TRBJ2-7, is EPEVTQTPSHQVTQMGQEVILRCVPISNHLYFYWYRQILGQKVEFLVSFYNNEISEKSEIFDDQFSVERPDGSNFTLKIRSTKLEDSAMYFCASIPSRGGLDEQYFGPGTRLTVT.

The CDR3 region is CASSQEVGLAGGNTDTQYF. The CDR3, as DNA: TGCGCCAGCAGCCAAGAGGTCGGCCTAGCGGGAGGGAACACAGATACGCAGTATTTT. V is TRBV4-3 and J is TRBJ2-3, with 12 bases lining up with TRBD2. The CDR3 contains 19 residues. Germline trimming cut 0 bases from V and 2 bases from J; bases unmatched to any gene: 9. Germline CDR1 reads LGHNA; CDR2 reads YSLEER.

The V and J genes are TRBV7-8 and TRBJ1-2; no clear D. This CDR3 comprises 17 residues. CDR1 and CDR2 from the germline V gene are SGHVS and FQNEAQ. V was trimmed by 5 bases and J by 0 bases, leaving 19 bases between them. The CDR3 here is CASSPSRTGTTNYGYTF. For the CDR3, the DNA is TGTGCCAGCAGCCCATCCCGGACGGGTACGACTAACTATGGCTACACCTTC.

The V and J genes are TRBV5-6 and TRBJ1-2; 8 positions match TRBD1. Losses at the gene ends were 4 bases for V and 7 bases for J; bases not matched to a gene: 18. There are 17 residues in the CDR3. Germline CDR1 and CDR2: SGHDT and YYEEEE. CDR3 nucleotide sequence: TGTGCCAGCAGCCCGGGGGCCAGGGGGCCAGGACTTCCTGGCTACACCTTC. This codes for CASSPGARGPGLPGYTF.

J is TRBJ1-4 and V is TRBV30; 7 bases match TRBD1. The germline CDR1 and CDR2 sequences are GTSNPN and SVGIG (reference sequence). The CDR3 has 19 residues. The trim removed 4 bases at V and 6 bases at J, leaving 23 bases unmatched. The CDR3 protein is CAWNRYWDSPYREHEKLFF. CDR3 sequence (DNA): TGTGCCTGGAACCGGTACTGGGACAGCCCCTATAGAGAGCATGAAAAACTGTTTTTT.

This chain joins TRBV29-1 and TRBJ2-3, with 13 bases identical to TRBD2. After removal of 7 bases from V and 2 bases from J, the junction contained 3 bases not matched to a gene. From germline, CDR1 is SQVTM and CDR2 ANQGSEA. The length of the CDR3 is 14 residues. CDR3 sequence: CSAGLAGITDTQYF. The DNA for the CDR3 is TGCAGCGCGGGACTAGCGGGAATCACAGATACGCAGTATTTT.

This clone was picked up one time. This chain connects TRBV19 to TRBJ1-1; no clear D. Trimming shortened V by 2 bases and J by 7 bases, and 11 bases separated the two germline ends. In germline, CDR1 is LNHDA, CDR2 SQIVND (reference sequence). This CDR3 spans 13 amino acids. The CDR3 reads CASSIQDPGEAFF. The CDR3 coding sequence is TGTGCCAGTAGTATACAAGACCCGGGTGAAGCTTTCTTT.

In this sample, this clone turned up a few times. The rearrangement uses TRBV6-2 or TRBV6-3 and TRBJ2-1; the match to TRBD2 covers 11 bases. Germline loops: CDR1 MNHEY, CDR2 SVGEGT. With V trimmed by 4 bases and J by 8 bases, 7 bases remained unmatched. The CDR3 is 15 amino acids. CDR3: CASSSLAGDIDEQFF. The CDR3 DNA sequence: TGTGCCAGCAGTTCACTAGCGGGAGATATCGATGAGCAGTTCTTC.

The chain recombines TRBV6-1 with TRBJ1-2, with 9 bases fitting TRBD1. Germline V CDR1 and CDR2: MNHNS, SASEGT. The V and J ends lost 3 bases and 8 bases, in that order; junction bases with no gene match: 10. The CDR3 runs to 15 residues. CDR3 in amino acids: CASSDGTGSLRGYTF. The CDR3 DNA follows: TGTGCCAGCAGTGACGGGACAGGGTCCCTTCGGGGCTACACCTTC.

The CDR3 loop reads CASSLGGTGAYNEQFF. CDR3 sequence (DNA): TGTGCCAGCAGCTTAGGAGGGACAGGGGCCTACAATGAGCAGTTCTTC. The J gene is TRBJ2-1, the V gene TRBV7-2; TRBD1 aligns across 10 bases. The junction had 2 bases not matched to a gene; V was cut back by 1 base and J by 2 bases. The germline gives CDR1 SGHTA, CDR2 FQGNSA. The CDR3 consists of 16 residues. The full variable domain, completed using reference TRBV7-2 and TRBJ2-1, is GAGVSQSPSNKVTEKGKDVELRCDPISGHTALYWYRQSLGQGLEFLIYFQGNSAPDKSGLPSDRFSAERTGGSVSTLTIQRTQQEDSAVYLCASSLGGTGAYNEQFFGPGTRLTVL.

The J gene is TRBJ2-1, the V gene TRBV11-2; perhaps TRBD2 as D (6 bases). The CDR3 sequence is 14 residues long. CDR1 and CDR2 (germline): SGHAT, FQNNGV. Trimming removed 6 bases at V and 5 bases at J, with 14 bases between. The CDR3 reads CASRGFGRNNEQFF. DNA of the CDR3: TGTGCCAGCAGGGGATTTGGGAGGAACAATGAGCAGTTCTTC.